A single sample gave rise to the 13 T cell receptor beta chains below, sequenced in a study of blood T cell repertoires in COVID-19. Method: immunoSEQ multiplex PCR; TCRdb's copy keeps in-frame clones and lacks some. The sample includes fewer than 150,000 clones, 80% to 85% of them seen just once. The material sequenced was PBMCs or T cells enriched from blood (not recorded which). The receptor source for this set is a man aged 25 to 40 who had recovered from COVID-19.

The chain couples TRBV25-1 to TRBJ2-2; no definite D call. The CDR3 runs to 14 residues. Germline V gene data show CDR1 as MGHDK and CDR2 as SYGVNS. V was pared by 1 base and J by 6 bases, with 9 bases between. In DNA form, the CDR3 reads TGTGCCAGCAGTGAATTAGTGGGCCCCGGGGAGCTGTTTTTT. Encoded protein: CASSELVGPGELFF.

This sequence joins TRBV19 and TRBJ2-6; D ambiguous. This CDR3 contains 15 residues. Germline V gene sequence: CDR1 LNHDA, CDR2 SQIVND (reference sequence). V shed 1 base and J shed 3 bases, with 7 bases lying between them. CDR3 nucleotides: TGTGCCAGTAGTATAGGCGAGTTTGGGGCCAACGTCCTGACTTTC. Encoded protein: CASSIGEFGANVLTF.

In DNA form, the CDR3 reads TGCGCCAGCAGCTTGTCGGGAGACCTAGGAGGAGAGACCCAGTACTTC. Residues: CASSLSGDLGGETQYF. The V call is TRBV5-1, the J call TRBJ2-5; possible D gene TRBD2, 6 bases. V was cut by 1 base and J by 4 bases, with 17 bases left in between. This CDR3 has 16 residues. Germline V lookup: CDR1 SGHRS, CDR2 YFSETQ.

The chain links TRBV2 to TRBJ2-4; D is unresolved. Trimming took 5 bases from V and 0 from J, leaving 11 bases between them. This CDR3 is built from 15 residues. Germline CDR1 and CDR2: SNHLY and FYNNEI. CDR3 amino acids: CASSYDELAKNIQYF. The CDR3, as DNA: TGTGCCAGCAGTTACGATGAACTAGCCAAAAACATTCAGTACTTC.

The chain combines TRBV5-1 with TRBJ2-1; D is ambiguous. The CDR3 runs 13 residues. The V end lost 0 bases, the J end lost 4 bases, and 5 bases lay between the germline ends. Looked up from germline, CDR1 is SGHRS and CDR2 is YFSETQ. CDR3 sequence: CASSLGQYNEQFF. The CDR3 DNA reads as TGCGCCAGCAGCTTGGGACAATACAATGAGCAGTTCTTC.

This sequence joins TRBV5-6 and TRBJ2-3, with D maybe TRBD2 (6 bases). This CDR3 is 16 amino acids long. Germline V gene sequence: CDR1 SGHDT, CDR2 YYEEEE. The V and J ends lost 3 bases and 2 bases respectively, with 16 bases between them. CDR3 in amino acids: CASSSQEGPLTDTQYF. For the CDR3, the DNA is TGTGCCAGCAGCTCTCAGGAGGGACCCCTCACAGATACGCAGTATTTT.

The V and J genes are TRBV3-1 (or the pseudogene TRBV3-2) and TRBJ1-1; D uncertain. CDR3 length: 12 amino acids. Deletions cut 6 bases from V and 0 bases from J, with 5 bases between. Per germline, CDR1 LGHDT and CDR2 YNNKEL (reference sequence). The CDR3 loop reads CASRSMNTEAFF. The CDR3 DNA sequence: TGTGCCAGCAGATCCATGAACACTGAAGCTTTCTTT.

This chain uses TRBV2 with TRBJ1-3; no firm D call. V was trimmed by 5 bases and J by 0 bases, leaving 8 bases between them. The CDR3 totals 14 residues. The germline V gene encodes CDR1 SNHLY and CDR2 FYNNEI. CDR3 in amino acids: CASSLTLSGNTIYF. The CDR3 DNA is TGTGCCAGCAGTCTGACACTCTCTGGAAACACCATATATTTT.

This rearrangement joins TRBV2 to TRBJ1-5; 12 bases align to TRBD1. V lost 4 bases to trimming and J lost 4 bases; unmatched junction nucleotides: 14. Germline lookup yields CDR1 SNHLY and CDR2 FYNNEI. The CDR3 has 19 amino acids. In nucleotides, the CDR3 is TGTGCCAGCAGTGTACCGCCGGGACAGGGGGCCGCAGGTAATCAGCCCCAGCATTTT. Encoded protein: CASSVPPGQGAAGNQPQHF.

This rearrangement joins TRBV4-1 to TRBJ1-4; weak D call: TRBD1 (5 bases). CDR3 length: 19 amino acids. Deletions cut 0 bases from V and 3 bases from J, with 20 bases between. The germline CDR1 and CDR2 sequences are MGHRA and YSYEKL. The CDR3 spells CASSQEHPGGMRPNEKLFF. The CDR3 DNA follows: TGCGCCAGCAGCCAAGAACACCCCGGGGGAATGAGACCTAATGAAAAACTGTTTTTT.

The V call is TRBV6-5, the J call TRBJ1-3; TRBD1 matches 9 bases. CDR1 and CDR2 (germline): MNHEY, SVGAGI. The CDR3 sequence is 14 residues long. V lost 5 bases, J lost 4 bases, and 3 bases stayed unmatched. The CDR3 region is CASSPGTGGNTIYF. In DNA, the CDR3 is TGTGCCAGCAGTCCTGGGACAGGGGGAAACACCATATATTTT.

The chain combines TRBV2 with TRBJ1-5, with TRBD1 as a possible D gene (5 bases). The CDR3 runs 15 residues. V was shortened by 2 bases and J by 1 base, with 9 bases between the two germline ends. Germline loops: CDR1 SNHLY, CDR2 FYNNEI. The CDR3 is CASSERRGSNQPQHF. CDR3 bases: TGTGCCAGCAGTGAACGGAGGGGAAGCAATCAGCCCCAGCATTTT. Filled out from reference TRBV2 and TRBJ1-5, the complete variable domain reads EPEVTQTPSHQVTQMGQEVILRCVPISNHLYFYWYRQILGQKVEFLVSFYNNEISEKSEIFDDQFSVERPDGSNFTLKIRSTKLEDSAMYFCASSERRGSNQPQHFGDGTRLSIL.

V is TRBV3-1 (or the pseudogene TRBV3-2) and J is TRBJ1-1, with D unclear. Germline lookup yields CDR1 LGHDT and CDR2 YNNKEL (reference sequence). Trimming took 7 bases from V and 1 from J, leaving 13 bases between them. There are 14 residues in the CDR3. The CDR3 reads CASTIGRGNTEAFF. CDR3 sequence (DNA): TGTGCCAGCACCATAGGGCGGGGGAACACTGAAGCTTTCTTT.